Listed below are T cell receptor beta chains from one sample, sequenced in a study of blood T cell repertoires in COVID-19. Generated by immunoSEQ multiplex PCR, the TCRdb table keeps only in-frame clones and is missing some. The data hold almost 80,000 clones, with 80% to 85% observed a single time. Sequenced: peripheral blood. These receptors originate from a woman aged 70 to 79 with acute or convalescent COVID-19. CDR3s include the opening cysteine and the closing phenylalanine or tryptophan. A D gene is named only where the DNA matches it firmly.

cdr3_aa d_call j_call v_call
CSVDFADSYTGELFF . TRBJ2-2 TRBV29-1
CASSDPGGRIRQPQHF . TRBJ1-5 TRBV6-1
CASSQDPGQGSSYEQYF TRBD1 TRBJ2-7 TRBV4-1
CASSQEGGGNPYEQYF . TRBJ2-7 TRBV4-1
CASSEKTSGEFF TRBD2 TRBJ2-1 TRBV2
CASSQVIAAYNEQFF . TRBJ2-1 TRBV4-2
CASRLGQGASYEQYF TRBD1 TRBJ2-7 TRBV3-1/TRBV3-2
CASSQVAGDYEQYF TRBD2 TRBJ2-7 TRBV3-1/TRBV3-2
CASSSTGGLYEQYF TRBD1 TRBJ2-7 TRBV5-4
CSVATGPLDEQYF TRBD1 TRBJ2-7 TRBV29-1
CASSMGSGGVQDSPLHF TRBD1 TRBJ1-6 TRBV19
CAISEESQGGIELSYNSPLHF . TRBJ1-6 TRBV10-3
CASSRNRGTEAFF TRBD1 TRBJ1-1 TRBV27
CASSAQGTSGSGGELFF TRBD2 TRBJ2-2 TRBV7-3
CSASPSAYQETQYF . TRBJ2-5 TRBV20-1
CASSQGAEQYF . TRBJ2-7 TRBV3-1/TRBV3-2
CASSGTGGNQPQHF TRBD1 TRBJ1-5 TRBV2
CASSLGVLSGNTIYF . TRBJ1-3 TRBV6-2/TRBV6-3
CASSWQGARTEAFF TRBD1 TRBJ1-1 TRBV5-1
CASSLTSGSYNEQFF TRBD2 TRBJ2-1 TRBV3-1/TRBV3-2
CASSSGQGGTGELFF TRBD1 TRBJ2-2 TRBV11-3
CASSVGLAGAGLNTQYF TRBD2 TRBJ2-3 TRBV9
CAISIFASGRSTDTQYF TRBD2 TRBJ2-3 TRBV10-3
CASSLASVSYEQYF . TRBJ2-7 TRBV19
CASSRPRQVDYGYTF . TRBJ1-2 TRBV5-6
CASSLASKAGEQFF . TRBJ2-1 TRBV5-1
CASRRGLAGPFSYEQYF TRBD2 TRBJ2-7 TRBV5-6
CASSAGGPDTQYF . TRBJ2-3 TRBV7-9
CASSVSGEGQPQHF . TRBJ1-5 TRBV9
CASSFDRGRADGYTF TRBD1 TRBJ1-2 TRBV5-6
CASSSTSGKTYEQYF TRBD2 TRBJ2-7 TRBV7-3
CATSDPNRYEQYF . TRBJ2-7 TRBV24-1
CATRDRYTEAFF TRBD1 TRBJ1-1 TRBV19
CSASRDTGELFF . TRBJ2-2 TRBV20-1
CASSQDRGNYGYTF TRBD1 TRBJ1-2 TRBV6-5
CSVMGLAGKEQFF TRBD2 TRBJ2-1 TRBV29-1
CASTRAGVNTIYF . TRBJ1-3 TRBV12-3/TRBV12-4
CASQTGRSYEQYF . TRBJ2-7 TRBV2
CASSEGQGSYDTQYF TRBD1 TRBJ2-3 TRBV7-7
CASIITGTGTDTQYF TRBD1 TRBJ2-3 TRBV2
CASSLWSGVTDTQYF . TRBJ2-3 TRBV5-4
CASSLIGQGNTGELFF TRBD1 TRBJ2-2 TRBV5-4
CSVSGTGYEQYF TRBD1 TRBJ2-7 TRBV29-1
CASSLQGNDEQYF . TRBJ2-7 TRBV5-1
CATSPLGSRRTQYF . TRBJ2-5 TRBV15
CSASALAGGPNEQFF TRBD2 TRBJ2-1 TRBV20-1
CASSLYEAEAFF . TRBJ1-1 TRBV13
CASSPHTTDQTATNEKLFF . TRBJ1-4 TRBV6-6
CASSSGGGGNQPQHF TRBD1 TRBJ1-5 TRBV5-1
CASSFMGDREDTEAFF TRBD1 TRBJ1-1 TRBV19
CASLPRLASTGELFF . TRBJ2-2 TRBV19
CASSLNADSYNEQFF . TRBJ2-1 TRBV5-1
CASSQDGKDGGELFF . TRBJ2-2 TRBV4-2
CASSLVSPDTQYF . TRBJ2-3 TRBV7-3
CATQGMNTEAFF . TRBJ1-1 TRBV4-1
CASSSPYSGPNTGELFF . TRBJ2-2 TRBV4-1
CASRFQTGGGETQYF TRBD2 TRBJ2-5 TRBV6-5
CATSRVAGGPLNEQFF TRBD2 TRBJ2-1 TRBV15